One and the same sample provided the 14 T cell receptor delta chains below, sequenced in a study of gammadelta T cells in human blood. TCRdb fed the RT-PCR reads to CATT. The sample contains just over 300 delta-chain clones, around a third of which appear only once. Sequenced: Vgamma9Vdelta2 gamma-delta T cells from cord blood. These receptor sequences come from a newborn.

By frequency in the sample, this clone is hyperexpanded (1% or more). Other nucleotide sequences in the sample specify the same CDR3. This chain links TRDV2 with TRDJ3; possible D gene TRDD3, 6 bases. This CDR3 is built from 17 residues. CDR1 is GEAIGNYY and CDR2 is EKD in the germline V gene. V gave up 0 bases and J gave up 0 bases, with 8 bases separating them. The CDR3 region has the DNA TGTGCCTGTGACACCGGGGGGAGCTCCTGGGACACCCGACAGATGTTTTTC. It specifies CACDTGGSSWDTRQMFF.

This clone rates as large. The same CDR3 arises from other DNA sequences in this sample as well. V gene TRDV2 combines with J gene TRDJ3; the match to TRDD3 covers 12 bases. The CDR3 loop spans 20 amino acids. The V segment lost 4 bases and the J segment 1 base; nucleotides outside the gene matches: 10. Germline values: CDR1 GEAIGNYY, CDR2 EKD. The CDR3 DNA sequence: TGTGCCTGTGATCTTCTGGGGGATACGGTCACTTCCTGGGACACCCGACAGATGTTTTTC. Translating gives CACDLLGDTVTSWDTRQMFF.

Points on this clone: The likely explanation is a read error, given a far larger clone one base away. The rearrangement links TRDV2 to TRDJ2; TRDD3 agrees at 12 bases. This CDR3 has 15 amino acids. Germline V gene sequence: CDR1 GEAIGNYY, CDR2 EKD. The CDR3, as DNA: TGTGCCGGTGACGTACTGGGGGATACGACAGCACAACTCTTCTTT. This sequence encodes CAGDVLGDTTAQLFF.

About this clone itself: This likely traces to a read error, being one base from a far larger clone. This chain links TRDV2 with TRDJ3, with 9 bases fitting TRDD3. Germline V gene lookup returns CDR1 GEAIGNYY and CDR2 EKD. CDR3 length: 21 amino acids. DNA of the CDR3: TGTGCCCGTGACACCGTACTGGGGGACCCTTCCTCCTCCTGGGACACCCGACAGATGTTTTTC. The encoded protein is CARDTVLGDPSSSWDTRQMFF.

This clone counts as hyperexpanded. This CDR3 is also generated by other DNA sequences in the sample. The chain couples TRDV2 to TRDJ3, with 10 bases identical to TRDD3. The CDR3 runs to 18 residues. Germline CDR1 is GEAIGNYY and CDR2 is EKD. V shed 2 bases and J 1 base; nucleotides not matched to a gene: 4. The CDR3 DNA reads as TGTGCCTGTGACATACTGGGGGATCTGTCCTGGGACACCCGACAGATGTTTTTC. It is translated as CACDILGDLSWDTRQMFF.

This clone was seen a few times. This sample also contains other DNA sequences that code for the same CDR3. The J gene is TRDJ1, the V gene TRDV2, with 10 nucleotides matching TRDD3. The germline V gene has CDR1 GEAIGNYY and CDR2 EKD. J lost 0 bases, V lost 0 bases, and 12 bases had no gene match. CDR3 length: 19 amino acids. CDR3 nucleotide sequence: TGTGCCTGTGACACCAAGGTGGGGGTCTGGGGGATATACACCGATAAACTCATCTTT. It yields the protein CACDTKVGVWGIYTDKLIF.

By share, this clone ranks as large. V and J are TRDV2 and TRDJ1; 8 bases line up with TRDD3. Per germline, CDR1 GEAIGNYY and CDR2 EKD. This CDR3 contains 13 residues. V was clipped by 0 bases and J by 5 bases; unmatched bases: 1. CDR3 region: CACDTWGMDKLIF. Written as DNA, the CDR3 is TGTGCCTGTGACACCTGGGGGATGGATAAACTCATCTTT.

This clone was detected a few times. A much larger clone differs from this one at a single base, so this may be a read error. The rearrangement joins TRDV2 to TRDJ1; 10 bases fit TRDD3. J lost 5 bases, V lost 2 bases, and 7 bases had no gene match. The germline V gene encodes CDR1 GEAIGNYY and CDR2 EKD. CDR3 length: 15 residues. CDR3: CACDKLGDIRDKLIF. CDR3 DNA sequence: TGTGCCTGTGACAAGCTGGGGGATATTAGAGATAAACTCATCTTT.

Concerning this clone: It is likely a read error: a sequence one base away is far more abundant. The rearrangement links TRDV2 to TRDJ2; the match to TRDD3 covers 10 bases. J was trimmed by 7 bases and V by 3 bases; bases with no gene match: 1. This CDR3 contains 13 residues. CDR1 and CDR2 from the germline V gene are GEAIGNYY and EKD. This chain's CDR3 is CACDYWGIAQLFF. In nucleotides, the CDR3 is TGTGCCTGTGACTACTGGGGGATAGCACAACTCTTCTTT.

A note on this clone: A far larger clone lies a single base away; this is likely a read error. Other DNA sequences within the sample encode an identical CDR3. The chain is built from TRDV2 and TRDJ3, with TRDD3 identical over 12 bases. The CDR3 is 18 residues long. The germline V gene has CDR1 GEAIGNYY and CDR2 EKD. CDR3 amino acids: CACDAILGDTWDTRQMFF. In DNA form, the CDR3 reads TGTGCCTGTGACGCTATACTGGGGGATACTTGGGACACACGACAGATGTTTTTC.

A remark on this clone: A single base is all that separates this from a far larger clone, so a read error is likely. The chain links TRDV2 to TRDJ1; 7 nucleotides agree with TRDD3. There are 14 residues in the CDR3. CDR1 and CDR2 (germline): GEAIGNYY, EKD. The trim removed 0 bases at V and 3 bases at J, leaving 3 bases unmatched. The CDR3 DNA is TGTGCCTGTGACACCTGGGGGAACGCCGATAAACTCATCTTT. Amino acid sequence: CACDTWGNADKLIF.

Points on this clone: A single base is all that separates this from a far larger clone, so a read error is likely. This chain links TRDV2 with TRDJ1, with D tentatively TRDD3 (6 bases). This CDR3 is built from 15 residues. Germline CDR1 is GEAIGNYY and CDR2 is EKD. In DNA, the CDR3 is TGTGCCTGTTTCTCGACTGGGTTGTGGATCGATAAACGCATCTTT. Its protein is CACFSTGLWIDKRIF.

This clone rates as large (0.1 to 1%). The identical CDR3 is also encoded by other nucleotide sequences in the sample. The rearrangement uses TRDV2 and TRDJ1; 11 bases align to TRDD3. In germline, CDR1 is GEAIGNYY, CDR2 EKD. Germline trimming cut 0 bases from V and 3 bases from J; bases unmatched to any gene: 20. There are 21 residues in the CDR3. The CDR3 coding sequence is TGTGCCTGTGACACCAAGACCTACGCTCGTAGGTGGGGGATACGCGCCGATAAACTCATCTTT. Its translation is CACDTKTYARRWGIRADKLIF.

On this clone: A far more abundant clone sits one base away, making this likely a read error. The gene calls are TRDV2 and TRDJ1, with D possibly TRDD3 on 7 matching bases. Trimming took off 0 bases at V and 4 bases at J, with 32 bases between the two ends. CDR3 length: 21 amino acids. Germline CDR1 and CDR2: GEAIGNYY and EKD. The CDR3 nucleotides read TGTGCCTGTGACACCGGATCTCCTACACTAGCCCGTACTGGGGAGGGCGATAAACTCATCTTT. It is translated as CACDTGSPTLARTGEGDKLIF.